This T cell receptor beta chain was documented in a study of shared clonotypes between healthy human individuals. Study-wide points: Naive CD4 clonotypes were shared across a handful of donors at about 5%. The sampled material consisted only of blood, and tissue repertoires are likely to differ.

V shed 0 bases, J shed 7 bases, and the junction held 9 bases outside the gene matches. CDR3 size: 17 residues. Germline CDR1 SEHNR, CDR2 FQNEAQ (reference sequence). As to this clone: Antigen: not known.

Some clones are missing from TCRdb's copy, which holds only in-frame ones; the method was immunoSEQ multiplex PCR. In the table there are 550,000 to 850,000 clones, approximately 74% of which are singletons. The sequence was collected from a woman younger than 45 in good health. The sample taken for sequencing was memory CD4+ T cells sorted from blood. This sample's subset: CD45RA-negative fraction. The chain uses TRBV7-9 and TRBJ2-1; TRBD1 matches at 10 bases. CDR3 bases: TGTGCCAGCAGCTTAGCGGGACAGGGGACCGCAAATAATGAGCAGTTCTTC. This translates into CASSLAGQGTANNEQFF.